These 15 T cell receptor beta chains came from one sample sequenced in a study of T cell responses to AZD1222 COVID-19 vaccine (dated by TCRdb to about 2021). The library was obtained by the immunoSEQ multiplex PCR assay. TCRdb took over this immuneACCESS table, retaining in-frame rearrangements with V and J assigned. Such tables are incomplete; in checked studies, under half of the missing clones stem from an unresolved V gene, and the remainder is unexplained. This sample holds around 99,000 clones; about 90% were observed only once. Jointly, the top ten make up roughly 4.3% of the sample. Interpreted using the paper, the time point label stands for: baseline before first vaccination. The sample was peripheral blood, taken on day 0 of AZD1222 vaccination. The receptors come from an adult in good health.

The V and J genes are TRBV5-1 and TRBJ1-1, with TRBD1 as a possible D gene (5 bases). The germline CDR1 and CDR2 sequences are SGHRS and YFSETQ. There are 13 residues in the CDR3. Trimming cost V 4 bases and J 4 bases, with 11 bases left between them. The CDR3 DNA reads as TGCGCCAGCAGCCCCGGGGGGGTCACTGAAGCTTTCTTT. Protein product: CASSPGGVTEAFF.

A few counts support this clone. The chain combines TRBV7-9 with TRBJ1-6; D gene ambiguous. Germline-derived CDR1 and CDR2 are SEHNR and FQNEAQ (reference sequence). V lost 1 base to trimming and J lost 8 bases, with 3 bases between them. The CDR3 is made up of 12 amino acids. CDR3 sequence (DNA): TGTGCCAGCAGCTTAGGGGATTCACCCCTCCACTTT. Amino acid sequence: CASSLGDSPLHF.

The chain is built from TRBV6-5 and TRBJ1-4; D uncertain. This CDR3 spans 14 amino acids. CDR1 is MNHEY and CDR2 is SVGAGI in the germline V gene. V lost 6 bases and J 5 bases, leaving 13 bases between the germline ends. The CDR3 nucleotides are TGTGCCAGCAGCCCCGTGGTCCAAAATGAAAAACTGTTTTTT. It yields the protein CASSPVVQNEKLFF.

V usage is TRBV7-9 and J usage is TRBJ1-4; 11 bases map to TRBD1. The J segment lost 4 bases and the V segment lost 2 bases, leaving 6 bases of the junction unmatched. Germline V CDR1 and CDR2: SEHNR, FQNEAQ (reference sequence). This CDR3 has 17 residues. The CDR3 nucleotides are TGTGCCAGCAGCTTATTCGGACAGGGGGCATTTAATGAAAAACTGTTTTTT. This sequence encodes CASSLFGQGAFNEKLFF.

V and J are TRBV6-4 and TRBJ2-1; D ambiguous. This CDR3 spans 9 amino acids. Germline loops: CDR1 MRHNA, CDR2 SNTAGT. V lost 11 bases and J lost 6, with 5 bases in between. In DNA form, the CDR3 reads TGTGCCTCGGCCAATGAGCAGTTCTTC. It is translated as CASANEQFF.

The CDR3 protein is CASSYSGGSSQYF. For the CDR3, the DNA is TGTGCCAGCAGTTACTCGGGGGGGAGTTCGCAGTATTTT. The V gene is TRBV6-5, the J gene TRBJ2-3, with 7 bases that match TRBD2. Germline lookup yields CDR1 MNHEY and CDR2 SVGAGI. Germline trimming cut 0 bases from V and 10 bases from J; bases unmatched to any gene: 4. This CDR3 is built from 13 residues.

The CDR3, as DNA: TGTGCCACCGCGACAGGGCGGACAGATACGCAGTATTTT. Residues: CATATGRTDTQYF. V gene TRBV3-1 (or the pseudogene TRBV3-2) combines with J gene TRBJ2-3; 7 nucleotides line up with TRBD1. Germline-derived CDR1 and CDR2 are LGHDT and YNNKEL (reference sequence). This CDR3 comprises 13 residues. Unmatched junction bases numbered 7, after V lost 10 bases and J lost 3 bases.

This clone is a singleton in its sample. The genes are TRBV28 and TRBJ2-7; TRBD1 is a possible D gene (6 bases). The germline V gene has CDR1 MDHEN and CDR2 SYDVKM. This CDR3 is 15 amino acids long. V lost 5 bases and J 2 bases, leaving 16 bases between the germline ends. The CDR3 sequence: CASSPPGTTAYEQYF. The CDR3 bases are TGTGCCAGCAGTCCTCCCGGGACAACCGCCTACGAGCAGTACTTC.

This chain uses TRBV6-4 with TRBJ2-3; TRBD2 might be the D (6 bases). Per the germline V gene, CDR1 is MRHNA and CDR2 is SNTAGT. V lost 2 bases to trimming and J lost 5 bases, with 11 bases between them. The CDR3 runs to 14 residues. CDR3 coding DNA: TGTGCCAGCAGTGACCGGGGACTGGGAGATACGCAGTATTTT. Residues: CASSDRGLGDTQYF.

The V and J genes are TRBV3-1 (or the pseudogene TRBV3-2) and TRBJ1-2, with 9 bases matching TRBD1. Germline assignment: CDR1 LGHDT and CDR2 YNNKEL (reference sequence). The CDR3 totals 15 residues. Trimming removed 4 bases from V and 2 bases from J; junction bases left unmatched: 5. DNA of the CDR3: TGTGCCAGCAGCCCCCTTGGGACAGGGAACTATGGCTACACCTTC. Translation gives CASSPLGTGNYGYTF.

The chain couples TRBV6-1 to TRBJ1-4; TRBD1 might be the D (5 bases). The germline CDR1 and CDR2 sequences are MNHNS and SASEGT. The V end was cut by 2 bases, the J end by 7 bases, with 14 bases between. This CDR3 is built from 15 residues. Here the CDR3 DNA reads TGTGCCAGCAGTGAAAGTAGGGGCTCGTCTGAAAAACTGTTTTTT. It yields the protein CASSESRGSSEKLFF.

V usage is TRBV19 and J usage is TRBJ2-1; D might be TRBD2 (6 bases). The CDR3 extends over 16 amino acids. Germline V gene lookup returns CDR1 LNHDA and CDR2 SQIVND (reference sequence). V lost 5 bases to trimming and J lost 0 bases, with 14 bases between them. CDR3 nucleotide sequence: TGTGCCAGTAGTGAGCCTCTCGGGAGCTCCTACAATGAGCAGTTCTTC. It encodes CASSEPLGSSYNEQFF.

The rearrangement links TRBV4-1 to TRBJ2-3, with a tentative D call TRBD2 (6 bases). The germline CDR1 and CDR2 sequences are MGHRA and YSYEKL. Trimming removed 1 base from V and 1 base from J, with 9 bases in between. The CDR3 runs to 15 residues. CDR3 loop: CASSQGTTRTDTQYF. The CDR3, as DNA: TGCGCCAGCAGCCAAGGGACTACTCGCACAGATACGCAGTATTTT.

The V gene is TRBV27, the J gene TRBJ2-1; 7 bases fit TRBD2. The CDR3 has 14 residues. J was trimmed by 7 bases and V by 3 bases; bases with no gene match: 6. Germline V gene data show CDR1 as MNHEY and CDR2 as SMNVEV (reference sequence). This CDR3 reads CASSFPGRANEQFF. CDR3 DNA: TGTGCCAGCAGTTTTCCGGGGAGGGCGAATGAGCAGTTCTTC.

The chain links TRBV29-1 to TRBJ1-2, with TRBD1 as a possible D gene (5 bases). The CDR3 spans 14 residues. Trimming took off 5 bases at V and 5 bases at J, with 18 bases between the two ends. Germline assignment: CDR1 SQVTM and CDR2 ANQGSEA. CDR3 DNA sequence: TGCAGCGTTAGCGATTGGGGTGAGGGGTATGGCTACACCTTC. Translation gives CSVSDWGEGYGYTF. The full variable domain, rest sourced from reference TRBV29-1 and TRBJ1-2, is SAVISQKPSRDICQRGTSLTIQCQVDSQVTMMFWYRQQPGQSLTLIATANQGSEATYESGFVIDKFPISRPNLTFSTLTVSNMSPEDSSIYLCSVSDWGEGYGYTFGSGTRLTVV.